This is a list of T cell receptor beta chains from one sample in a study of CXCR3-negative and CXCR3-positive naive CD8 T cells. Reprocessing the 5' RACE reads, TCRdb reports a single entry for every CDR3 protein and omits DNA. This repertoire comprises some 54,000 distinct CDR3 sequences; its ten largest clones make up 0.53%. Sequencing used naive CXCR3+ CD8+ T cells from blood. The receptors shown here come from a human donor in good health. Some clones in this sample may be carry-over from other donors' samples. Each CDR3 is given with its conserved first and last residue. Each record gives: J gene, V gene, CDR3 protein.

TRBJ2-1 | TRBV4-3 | CASSQDGNGGTYNEQFF
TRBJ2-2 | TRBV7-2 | CASSLEVLAEPGTGELFF
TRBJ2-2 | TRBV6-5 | CASMRDGELFF
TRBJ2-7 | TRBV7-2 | CASSFPSGPAYEQYF
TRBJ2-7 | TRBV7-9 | CASSLGREQYF
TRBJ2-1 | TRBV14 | CASSHPTGDVYNEQFF
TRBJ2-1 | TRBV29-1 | CSVEEWARLNEQFF
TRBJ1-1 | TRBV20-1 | CSARVIQGVLNTEAFF
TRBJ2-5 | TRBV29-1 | CSVDGLEGEETQYF
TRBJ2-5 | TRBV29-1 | CSVIRLAGQETQYF
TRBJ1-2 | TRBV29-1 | CSVEYREDYGYTF
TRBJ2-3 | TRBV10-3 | CAISAPRAGNPTDTQYF
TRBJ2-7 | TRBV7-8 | CASSLAGSYEQYF
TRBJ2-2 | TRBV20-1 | CSARQTRMETGELFF
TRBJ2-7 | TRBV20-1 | CSASTPNMEYGRETPYEQYF
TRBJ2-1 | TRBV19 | CASSTPGKSWKNEQFF
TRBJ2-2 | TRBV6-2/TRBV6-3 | CASSETGRNTGELFF
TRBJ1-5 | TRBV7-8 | CASSYSDGSNQPQHF
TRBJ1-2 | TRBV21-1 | CASSFDPYGYTF
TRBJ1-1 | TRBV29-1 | CSVGRLNTEAFF
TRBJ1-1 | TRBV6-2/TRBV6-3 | CASSRTSLNTEAFF
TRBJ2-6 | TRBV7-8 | CASSLVGGGAGANVLTF
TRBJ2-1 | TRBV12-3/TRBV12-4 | CASSFAIYGVTNNEQFF
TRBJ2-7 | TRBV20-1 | CSAKGRPGQIYEQYF
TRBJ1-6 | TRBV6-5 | CASSYTLNSPLHF
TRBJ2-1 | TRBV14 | CASRGRGDYNEQFF
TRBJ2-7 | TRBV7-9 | CASSWRPTSEQYF
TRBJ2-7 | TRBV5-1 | CASSRGTGTAYEQYF
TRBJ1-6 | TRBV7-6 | CASSPGVTYNSPLHF
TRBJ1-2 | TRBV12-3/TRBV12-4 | CASSFNGANYGYTF
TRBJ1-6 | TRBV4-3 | CASSLLRGLNVSPLHF
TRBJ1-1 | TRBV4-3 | CASSQGTQKHFF
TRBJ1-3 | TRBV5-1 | CASSLTGTGNTIYF
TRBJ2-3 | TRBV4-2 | CASSQLAGATDTQYF
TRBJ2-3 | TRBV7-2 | CASSLQGTGSTDTQYF
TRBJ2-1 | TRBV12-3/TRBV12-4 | CASSTLRGFENEQFF
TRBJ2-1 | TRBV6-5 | CASTYGGDADNEQFF
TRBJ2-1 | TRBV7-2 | CASSSPGQGGNEQFF
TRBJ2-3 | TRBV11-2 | CASSPLAGGLRAADTQYF
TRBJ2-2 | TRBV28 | CASSSILVGTGARNTGELFF
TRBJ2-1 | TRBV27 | CASSLGAWQFF
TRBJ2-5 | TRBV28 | CALGTSGSSETQYF
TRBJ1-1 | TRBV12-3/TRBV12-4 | CASSFLGIRPEAFF
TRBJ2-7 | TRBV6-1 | CASRAGGSSYEQYF
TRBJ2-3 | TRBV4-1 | CASSQDGGDTQYF
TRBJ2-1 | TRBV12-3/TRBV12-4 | CASTPGLANEQFF
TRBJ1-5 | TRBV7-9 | CASRQGEGQPQHF
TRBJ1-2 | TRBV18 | CASSPPGDRDDYTF
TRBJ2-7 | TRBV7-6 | CASSRGGEQYF
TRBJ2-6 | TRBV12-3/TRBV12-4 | CASESGANVLTF
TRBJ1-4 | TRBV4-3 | CASSQDAGFEKLFF
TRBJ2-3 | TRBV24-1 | CATSPTSGGALDTQYF